This T cell receptor (beta chain) was captured by sequencing in a study of OX40 agonist ivuxolimab in advanced cancers. At the level of the whole study: The costimulatory receptor OX40 (CD134) was targeted by ivuxolimab, a fully human IgG2 agonistic monoclonal antibody. Intravenous ivuxolimab was administered to patients every 2 weeks at six dose levels: 0.01, 0.1, 0.3, 1.5, 3 and 10 mg/kg. Peripheral TCRbeta sequencing aimed to test whether ivuxolimab altered TCR sequence diversity and caused clonal T-cell expansion. Of the roughly 51 dose-escalation patients, hepatocellular carcinoma was present in about 19, melanoma in approximately 15, renal cell carcinoma in 9 and head and neck cancer in 9. Partial responses occurred in three dose-escalation patients: two with cutaneous melanoma and one with hepatocellular carcinoma. The paper covers the monotherapy dose-escalation part of the phase I ivuxolimab trial, which included N ≈ 57 patients. A male proportion of roughly 80% and a mean age of 60 years, ranging from roughly 23 to 80, were recorded for the dose-escalation cohort. Prior anti-PD-1, anti-PD-L1 or anti-CTLA-4 therapy was permitted, and checkpoint inhibitors had been received by under 50% of dose-escalation patients. Here is what the overall study found, with its caveats: Antigen specificity was not determined for the clonally expanded peripheral T cells. In partial responders in the 0.1-3.0 mg/kg groups, normalized peripheral clonal expansion was found to be among the lowest, especially among CD8+ T cells. After ivuxolimab, expanded clones were on average more numerous among CD8+ T cells than among CD4+ T cells. Low levels of normalized T-cell clonal expansion were also seen in some nonresponding patients. At doses of 0.1 to 3.0 mg/kg, clonal expansion of both CD4+ and CD8+ blood T cells was observed from baseline to week 6.

As for this clone: Its target antigen remains unknown. There are no base qualities to consult, and no much larger clone falls within one base.

Here V drops 0 bases and J drops 7 bases, and the junction holds 3 bases not matched to any gene. The germline V gene yields MGHRA for CDR1 and YSYEKL for CDR2. The CDR3 holds 15 amino acids from the cysteine to the phenylalanine. Solely the CDR3 DNA is kept, with 45 bases framed from the first base. The trial excluded patients who had a history of autoimmune disease or who were on systemic immunosuppression. Peripheral blood for TCR sequencing was drawn from every dose cohort at baseline, at cycle 4 day 1 and at cycle 7 day 1. The samples were taken from a phase I, first-in-human, multicenter, open-label dose-escalation trial of ivuxolimab. Adults with locally advanced or metastatic melanoma, renal cell, hepatocellular, or head and neck squamous cell carcinoma were enrolled in the trial. Before TCR sequencing, CD4+ T cells and CD8+ T cells were sorted from peripheral blood as separate populations.

To sequence the TCRbeta CDR3 region, genomic DNA was isolated from the sorted cells. TCRbeta CDR3 regions were sequenced using the immunoSEQ Assay. TCRdb holds this immuneACCESS table with in-frame rearrangements only. Some clones are missing; in checked studies, unresolved V genes explain under half, and the rest has no known cause. Across this sample there are 30,000 to 45,000 clones, with 60% to 80% seen only once. The leading ten clones occupy around 20% of the sample. Specimen: CD4+ or CD8+ T cells sorted from blood, collected in a trial of the OX40 agonist ivuxolimab. The chain is made from TRBV4-1 and TRBJ1-2, with 12 bases aligning to TRBD1. This clonotype was obtained from an adult with an advanced solid tumor such as melanoma, head and neck, liver or kidney cancer. The CDR3 corresponds to CASSQDGTGGAGYTF. The DNA sequence is TGCGCCAGCAGCCAAGATGGGACAGGGGGCGCTGGCTACACCTTC.